These 10 T cell receptor beta chains share one sample of origin, sequenced in a study of blood T cell repertoires in COVID-19. The data were produced by immunoSEQ multiplex PCR, yet TCRdb's version contains in-frame clones alone and is incomplete. The sample has about 60,000 clones, around 79% seen once. What was sequenced was peripheral blood. These receptors originate from a human donor in a cohort sampled during active COVID-19.

This clone was recorded a few times. The chain uses TRBV7-9 and TRBJ2-7; 7 bases agree with TRBD1. Germline CDR1 SEHNR, CDR2 FQNEAQ (reference sequence). Trimming at V came to 4 bases and at J to 4 bases, leaving 1 base not matched to a gene. The CDR3 loop spans 12 amino acids. This chain's CDR3 is CASSSGQYEQYF. CDR3 nucleotides: TGTGCCAGCAGCTCGGGACAGTACGAGCAGTACTTC.

CDR3 DNA: TGTGCCAGCAGTTTCCCTCCCGGACAGGAGGGGGGCTACACCTTC. Protein sequence: CASSFPPGQEGGYTF. V is TRBV28 and J is TRBJ1-2; 7 bases map to TRBD1. V dropped 3 bases and J dropped 8; count of bases not matched to a gene: 12. CDR1 is MDHEN and CDR2 is SYDVKM in the germline V gene. This CDR3 comprises 15 residues.

For the CDR3, the DNA is TGCGCCAGCAGCTTTAAGACAGCCCTCGTGGCAGATACGCAGTATTTT. It codes for CASSFKTALVADTQYF. This chain connects TRBV5-1 to TRBJ2-3; TRBD1 is a possible D gene (5 bases). Germline V gene data show CDR1 as SGHRS and CDR2 as YFSETQ. This CDR3 spans 16 amino acids. The ends were cut back, 2 bases at V and 4 bases at J, with 17 bases in the middle.

This rearrangement joins TRBV12-5 to TRBJ1-6, with TRBD1 matching over 8 bases. Germline V lookup: CDR1 LGHNT, CDR2 FRNRAP. V shed 2 bases, J shed 5 bases, and the junction held 5 bases outside the gene matches. This CDR3 comprises 16 residues. The CDR3 loop is CASGLRGTGHNSPLHF. In DNA form, the CDR3 reads TGTGCTAGTGGTTTGCGCGGGACAGGACATAATTCACCCCTCCACTTT.

This clone has just one count. The chain links TRBV7-2 to TRBJ1-1; D might be TRBD1 (6 bases). The V gene's germline CDR1 is SGHTA and CDR2 FQGNSA. This CDR3 comprises 15 residues. V was pared by 6 bases and J by 0 bases, with 14 bases between. As DNA, the CDR3 is TGTGCCAGCAGTAGAGCGACAGGATTGAACACTGAAGCTTTCTTT. Its translation: CASSRATGLNTEAFF.

The chain is built from TRBV7-6 and TRBJ2-3; a possible D gene is TRBD2 (7 bases). The CDR3 is made up of 16 amino acids. Germline V lookup: CDR1 SGHVS, CDR2 FNYEAQ. Trimming stripped 5 bases from V and 6 bases from J, with 21 bases between. CDR3 DNA sequence: TGTGCCAGCAGCAACGCGGGGGCGCTAGCTGGTGATACGCAGTATTTT. This sequence encodes CASSNAGALAGDTQYF.

The CDR3 loop is CASSQAHRGYGDTQYF. The CDR3 DNA follows: TGCGCCAGCAGCCAGGCTCACAGGGGATATGGAGATACGCAGTATTTT. J is TRBJ2-3 and V is TRBV4-1, with 7 positions matching TRBD1. The V and J ends lost 3 bases and 5 bases, in that order; junction bases with no gene match: 11. Looked up from germline, CDR1 is MGHRA and CDR2 is YSYEKL. The CDR3 is made up of 16 amino acids.

This rearrangement joins TRBV18 to TRBJ2-7; perhaps TRBD1 as D (6 bases). V gave up 6 bases and J gave up 3 bases, with 18 bases separating them. Germline V CDR1 and CDR2: KGHSH, LQKENI. The CDR3 totals 15 residues. CDR3 bases: TGTGCCAGCTCTCTTGACAGGCCCTTCCACTACGAGCAGTACTTC. Residues: CASSLDRPFHYEQYF.

For the CDR3, the DNA is TGTGCCATCAGTGATCCGGGACTAGCGGCCACCGGGGAGCTGTTTTTT. It translates to CAISDPGLAATGELFF. The chain combines TRBV10-3 with TRBJ2-2, with 11 bases lining up with TRBD2. Germline lookup yields CDR1 ENHRY and CDR2 SYGVKD. The CDR3 sequence is 16 residues long. V lost 3 bases and J lost 4; bases outside the gene matches: 4.

The chain employs TRBV6-4 and TRBJ1-2; D is undetermined. Germline assignment: CDR1 MRHNA and CDR2 SNTAGT. This CDR3 region has 13 residues. The V end was cut by 6 bases, the J end by 8 bases, with 16 bases between. CDR3 sequence reads: CASSEVPGSGYTF. CDR3 bases: TGTGCCAGCAGCGAGGTCCCGGGGTCCGGCTACACCTTC.